This T cell receptor (beta chain) comes out of a study of cytomegalovirus exposure and HLA in healthy donors. Study-level results: Despite most TCR sequences being rare, some public TCRs occurred in many donors. Across HLA loci, a later analysis found differing TCR association rates, with DRB1 most and HLA-C fewest. Most of the TCR beta V segments (in an earlier analysis) were productive either about 87% or about 30% of the time.

PCR used 60 Vbeta primers and 13 Jbeta primers. Assay used: immunoSEQ multiplex PCR; TCRdb lists only in-frame clones, some missing. This sample has about 150,000 clones; around 80% occur once, and the top ten carry roughly 10%. CDR1 and CDR2 (germline): MNHEY, SVGAGI. V lost 2 bases to trimming and J lost 0 bases, with 10 bases between them. This CDR3 is 16 amino acids long. It was healthy bone marrow donors who served as donors. Note on this clone: No antigen is known for it.

The sample comprised PBMCs. This sequence originates from a man aged 18 to 29 in good health and CMV-seropositive. The rearrangement links TRBV6-5 to TRBJ2-2; the D is unclear. The CDR3 DNA is TGTGCCAGCAGTTACGCCGCGGAACCGAACACCGGGGAGCTGTTTTTT. This gives the protein CASSYAAEPNTGELFF.